What follows are 22 T cell receptor beta chains derived from one specimen sequenced in a study of blood T cell repertoires in COVID-19. Measured with immunoSEQ multiplex PCR; TCRdb has only the in-frame clones, and not every one. The top ten clones hold 4% to 6.5% of a sample with about 69,000 clones, around 90% of them seen once. Sequences were obtained from peripheral blood. These receptors all come from a middle-aged man with acute or convalescent COVID-19.

J is TRBJ1-1 and V is TRBV6-6; D is perhaps TRBD1 (6 bases). V gave up 5 bases and J gave up 1 base, with 14 bases separating them. CDR3 size: 15 residues. Germline V CDR1 and CDR2: MNHNY, SVGAGI (reference sequence). CDR3 residues: CASSHHRDTNTEAFF. The CDR3, as DNA: TGTGCCAGCAGTCACCACAGGGATACGAACACTGAAGCTTTCTTT.

As concerns this clone: The identical CDR3 is also encoded by other nucleotide sequences in the sample. This rearrangement joins TRBV18 to TRBJ2-7; D call uncertain. The V gene's germline CDR1 is KGHSH and CDR2 LQKENI. This CDR3 has 12 amino acids. The V and J ends lost 5 bases and 3 bases respectively, with 8 bases between them. CDR3: CASSSTNYEQYF. The CDR3 DNA reads TGTGCCAGCTCATCCACTAACTACGAGCAGTACTTC.

The CDR3 sequence: CASSLPDFLKSNEQFF. The CDR3 DNA sequence: TGTGCCAGCAGCTTACCCGACTTCCTAAAGAGCAATGAGCAGTTCTTC. J is TRBJ2-1 and V is TRBV7-2, with D uncertain. This CDR3 region has 16 residues. CDR1 is SGHTA and CDR2 is FQGNSA in the germline V gene. The V and J ends lost 2 bases and 6 bases respectively, with 17 bases between them.

V gene TRBV12-3 or TRBV12-4 combines with J gene TRBJ1-2, with TRBD1 as a possible D gene (5 bases). The CDR3 sequence is 13 residues long. V dropped 3 bases and J dropped 6 bases, with 11 bases sitting between them. CDR3 amino acids: CASSFLTGNGYTF. As DNA, the CDR3 is TGTGCCAGCAGTTTCCTTACAGGCAATGGCTACACCTTC.

The genes are TRBV28 and TRBJ2-7, with 7 bases lining up with TRBD1. The J segment lost 2 bases and the V segment lost 9 bases, leaving 10 bases of the junction unmatched. Germline CDR1 reads MDHEN; CDR2 reads SYDVKM. The CDR3 runs to 14 residues. CDR3 DNA: TGTGCCAGTGGTCCCGGGACAGAGCCCTACGAGCAGTACTTC. It encodes CASGPGTEPYEQYF.

The chain is built from TRBV28 and TRBJ2-1; D unclear. The CDR3 is made up of 12 amino acids. V dropped 1 base and J dropped 4 bases, with 2 bases sitting between them. Germline values: CDR1 MDHEN, CDR2 SYDVKM. CDR3 sequence reads: CASSLSYNEQFF. CDR3 in DNA: TGTGCCAGCAGTTTATCATACAATGAGCAGTTCTTC.

This chain joins TRBV18 and TRBJ2-5; no clear D gene. With 2 bases removed from V and 5 bases from J, the gap between germline ends came to 12 bases. Germline assignment: CDR1 KGHSH and CDR2 LQKENI. This CDR3 is 14 amino acids long. CDR3: CASSPMQAEETQYF. The DNA for the CDR3 is TGTGCCAGCTCACCAATGCAGGCCGAGGAGACCCAGTACTTC.

The chain has TRBV6-5 and TRBJ2-1; D is perhaps TRBD1 (6 bases). The germline CDR1 and CDR2 sequences are MNHEY and SVGAGI. This CDR3 is built from 15 residues. Trimming removed 7 bases at V and 3 bases at J, with 16 bases between. The CDR3 sequence: CASTRTPTGYNEQFF. The CDR3 DNA reads TGTGCCAGCACCAGAACACCGACAGGCTACAATGAGCAGTTCTTC.

The chain employs TRBV6-2 or TRBV6-3 and TRBJ2-7; 13 bases are a match to TRBD2. The V gene end was trimmed by 5 bases and the J gene end by 6 bases; junction bases not matched to a gene: 7. This CDR3 comprises 15 residues. Germline V CDR1 and CDR2: MNHEY, SVGEGT. CDR3 bases: TGTGCCAGCAGTCGATCCGGGACTAGCGGGGCCGAGCAGTACTTC. Its protein is CASSRSGTSGAEQYF.

The chain recombines TRBV15 with TRBJ2-7, with 7 bases aligning to TRBD1. The CDR3 covers 13 residues. Losses at the gene ends were 4 bases for V and 4 bases for J; bases not matched to a gene: 4. CDR1 is LNHNV and CDR2 is YYDKDF in the germline V gene (reference sequence). In DNA form, the CDR3 reads TGTGCCACCAGCACTCGGACAGGTTACGAGCAGTACTTC. Translated, it gives CATSTRTGYEQYF. The complete variable domain, with remaining parts taken from reference TRBV15 and TRBJ2-7, reads DAMVIQNPRYQVTQFGKPVTLSCSQTLNHNVMYWYQQKSSQAPKLLFHYYDKDFNNEADTPDNFQSRRPNTSFCFLDIRSPGLGDTAMYLCATSTRTGYEQYFGPGTRLTVT.

The chain employs TRBV19 and TRBJ2-2; TRBD2 agrees at 9 bases. The germline V gene has CDR1 LNHDA and CDR2 SQIVND (reference sequence). V shed 5 bases, J shed 2 bases, and the junction held 3 bases outside the gene matches. There are 15 residues in the CDR3. CDR3 DNA sequence: TGTGCCAGTAGTGCGACTAGCGGAAACACCGGGGAGCTGTTTTTT. This codes for CASSATSGNTGELFF.

This chain uses TRBV30 with TRBJ2-1; the D gene is possibly TRBD2 (5 bases). The CDR3 contains 11 residues. Trimming left V 4 bases short and J 6 bases short, with 7 bases between. Germline V gene lookup returns CDR1 GTSNPN and CDR2 SVGIG (reference sequence). The chain's CDR3 is CAWNRGNEQFF. For the CDR3, the DNA is TGTGCCTGGAATCGGGGCAATGAGCAGTTCTTC. Together with reference TRBV30 and TRBJ2-1, the CDR3 gives the full variable domain: SQTIHQWPATLVQPVGSPLSLECTVEGTSNPNLYWYRQAAGRGLQLLFYSVGIGQISSEVPQNLSASRPQDRQFILSSKKLLLSDSGFYLCAWNRGNEQFFGPGTRLTVL.

The chain joins TRBV3-1 (or the pseudogene TRBV3-2) to TRBJ2-1; tentative D call: TRBD2 (6 bases). The V end was cut by 1 base, the J end by 7 bases, with 23 bases between. This CDR3 spans 18 amino acids. Germline V gene data show CDR1 as LGHDT and CDR2 as YNNKEL (reference sequence). CDR3 in DNA: TGTGCCAGCAGCCAAGTACGGGCGGGCGGGACTCCGACGAATGAGCAGTTCTTC. As protein: CASSQVRAGGTPTNEQFF.

This clone was observed a handful of times. The chain couples TRBV20-1 to TRBJ2-3, with 9 nucleotides matching TRBD1. The CDR3 runs 14 residues. Per germline, CDR1 DFQATT and CDR2 SNEGSKA (reference sequence). The V segment lost 3 bases and the J segment 7 bases; nucleotides outside the gene matches: 8. The DNA of the CDR3 is TGCAGTGCTAGTGTACAGGGGGCGAGGAATACGCAGTATTTT. Translated: CSASVQGARNTQYF.

The chain combines TRBV12-3 or TRBV12-4 with TRBJ1-2; D is possibly TRBD1 (6 bases). This CDR3 region has 12 residues. V gave up 6 bases and J gave up 3 bases, with 8 bases separating them. This CDR3 reads CASSRGYYGYTF. For the CDR3, the DNA is TGTGCCAGCAGCAGGGGCTACTATGGCTACACCTTC.

V usage is TRBV3-1 (or the pseudogene TRBV3-2) and J usage is TRBJ2-2, with 8 bases matching TRBD2. Germline assignment: CDR1 LGHDT and CDR2 YNNKEL (reference sequence). This CDR3 is 15 amino acids long. V was clipped by 4 bases and J by 6 bases; unmatched bases: 7. DNA for the CDR3: TGTGCCAGCAGCCCCCGGGCTAGCGGGCCCGGGGAGCTGTTTTTT. Translating it yields CASSPRASGPGELFF.

The V gene is TRBV2, the J gene TRBJ2-2; TRBD2 aligns across 7 bases. Trimming removed 6 bases from V and 0 bases from J; junction bases left unmatched: 16. Germline CDR1 reads SNHLY; CDR2 reads FYNNEI. This CDR3 contains 19 residues. CDR3 sequence reads: CASSYIPGRVGANTGELFF. The CDR3 coding sequence is TGTGCCAGCAGCTATATCCCGGGGAGGGTAGGGGCGAACACCGGGGAGCTGTTTTTT. Filled out from reference TRBV2 and TRBJ2-2, the complete variable domain reads EPEVTQTPSHQVTQMGQEVILRCVPISNHLYFYWYRQILGQKVEFLVSFYNNEISEKSEIFDDQFSVERPDGSNFTLKIRSTKLEDSAMYFCASSYIPGRVGANTGELFFGEGSRLTVL.

The V call is TRBV27, the J call TRBJ2-7; 10 bases map to TRBD1. This CDR3 is 14 amino acids long. The ends lost 6 bases at V and 4 bases at J; junction bases unmatched: 6. Germline loops: CDR1 MNHEY, CDR2 SMNVEV (reference sequence). Here the CDR3 DNA reads TGTGCCAGCAGACCGACAGGGGGCCCGTACGAGCAGTACTTC. Its protein is CASRPTGGPYEQYF.

This clone came up once. This chain connects TRBV5-4 to TRBJ2-1, with D perhaps matching TRBD2 (6 bases). Trimming shortened V by 6 bases and J by 4 bases, and 11 bases separated the two germline ends. Per germline, CDR1 SGHNT and CDR2 YYREEE (reference sequence). The CDR3 is made up of 13 amino acids. The CDR3 nucleotides are TGTGCCAGCACCTTTAGCGGTTACAATGAGCAGTTCTTC. Translating it yields CASTFSGYNEQFF.

This chain joins TRBV4-3 and TRBJ1-2; tentatively, D is TRBD1 (5 bases). The germline gives CDR1 LGHNA, CDR2 YSLEER. With 0 bases removed from V and 8 bases from J, the gap between germline ends came to 16 bases. CDR3 length: 15 amino acids. DNA for the CDR3: TGCGCCAGCAGCCAAGATGGGCAGGGCCCGAGGGGCTACACCTTC. This sequence encodes CASSQDGQGPRGYTF.

The chain is built from TRBV7-2 and TRBJ2-3; TRBD2 agrees at 9 bases. The CDR3 sequence is 16 residues long. Trimming removed 2 bases from V and 5 bases from J; junction bases left unmatched: 8. CDR1 and CDR2 from the germline V gene are SGHTA and FQGNSA. The CDR3 coding sequence is TGTGCCAGCAGCTTACTCGCGGGAGGGTTCGTAGATACGCAGTATTTT. Residues: CASSLLAGGFVDTQYF. Full variable domain (rest looked up from reference TRBV7-2 and TRBJ2-3): GAGVSQSPSNKVTEKGKDVELRCDPISGHTALYWYRQSLGQGLEFLIYFQGNSAPDKSGLPSDRFSAERTGGSVSTLTIQRTQQEDSAVYLCASSLLAGGFVDTQYFGPGTRLTVL.

This clone was detected only a few times. The V and J genes are TRBV5-6 and TRBJ2-7, with D possibly matching TRBD2 (6 bases). Germline V gene sequence: CDR1 SGHDT, CDR2 YYEEEE. The CDR3 has 14 amino acids. Trimming removed 9 bases at V and 2 bases at J, with 18 bases between. The CDR3: CATSLLGGPYEQYF. CDR3 coding DNA: TGTGCCACCTCCTTACTCGGAGGGCCCTACGAGCAGTACTTC.